The present T cell receptor beta chain was sequenced within a study of T-cell reconstitution after alpha-beta-depleted transplantation in children (TCRdb year 2016). The study in broad terms: T-cell immune reconstitution after TCRalphabeta/CD19-depleted allogeneic hematopoietic cell transplantation in children was quantitatively tracked in the study by means of TCR repertoire profiling. Results and caveats for the whole study, not just this receptor: In some patients, the high TCRbeta diversity seen at day 60 was put down to recipient T cells and intrathymic progenitors that had survived conditioning. About two months after transplant, the apparently early recovery of alphabetaT-cell counts reportedly depended on just several hundred clones that had expanded rapidly and came from non-depleted graft cells. Over subsequent months, a decline in hyperexpanded clone frequencies was noted, and after one year, T-cell counts and TCRbeta diversity were mostly ascribed to newly produced T cells.

The junction shows trimming of 0 bases on V and 4 bases on J, plus 8 bases between the germline ends. The CDR3 runs 14 amino acids, cysteine and phenylalanine included. The DNA shown is the 42-base CDR3, in frame from base 1. The germline V gene gives CDR1 as SGDLS and CDR2 as YYNGEE. This clonotype was detected ten times or more. Its cognate antigen has yet to be identified. It has no much larger one-base neighbor in the sample; base qualities were not kept. Library preparation employed PCR. For sequencing, an Illumina HiSeq 2500 was employed. Molecular barcoding was employed in the preparation of TCR libraries, with unique molecular identifiers being used to normalize TCRbeta repertoire quantification. TCRdb's own reprocessing of the public reads used fastp at Q25 and MiXCR and kept productive beta chains. Each CDR3 protein appears once, grouped with its most common genes and DNA. In all, the sample holds 400,000 to 550,000 distinct CDR3 sequences, and about 10% of those were seen once. The top ten clonotypes cover around 2% of the sample.

This specimen's treatment or condition label, per the study, means: allogeneic hematopoietic cell transplantation with graft depleted of TCRalphabeta T cells and CD19 B cells. TCRalphabeta/CD19-depleted allogeneic hematopoietic cell grafts were given to the transplant recipients, all of whom were children. This receptor chain uses TRBV9 and TRBJ2-1, with the D gene too uncertain to name. The sequences come from PBMCs, collected before TCRalphabeta/CD19-depleted stem cell transplant. The TCR was taken from a child aged 2-15 years with inherited bone marrow failure, due to receive a stem cell transplant. The DNA sequence is TGTGCCAGCAGCGTAGCCGGCCAGTACAATGAGCAGTTCTTC. The resulting protein is CASSVAGQYNEQFF.